The entry below gives a single TCR beta chain sequence along with its context. What it recognizes is unknown. The data are from a study of cytomegalovirus exposure and HLA in healthy donors. Regarding the study as a whole: Most TCR beta V segments were productive about 90% or about 30% of the time in an earlier analysis.

Use of 60 Vbeta and 13 Jbeta primers characterized the PCR. This table comes from immunoSEQ multiplex PCR, and its TCRdb copy is limited to in-frame clones, with some not included. Of 150,000 to 200,000 clones in the sample, 70% to 85% are singletons; the top ten hold roughly 2%. V was pared by 2 bases and J by 2 bases, with 6 bases of the junction left unmatched. This CDR3 spans 16 amino acids. CDR1 SGHNT and CDR2 YYREEE come from the germline V gene (reference sequence). The chain combines TRBV5-4 with TRBJ2-5; 10 bases are shared with TRBD2. The sample taken for sequencing was PBMCs. The sequence was obtained from a man aged 50 to 59 in good health and CMV-seropositive. The DNA of the CDR3 is TGTGCCAGCAGCTTTCCTAGCGGGGGCCTTCAAGAGACCCAGTACTTC. It translates to CASSFPSGGLQETQYF.